The text below deals with one T cell receptor beta chain. Its antigen is as yet unknown. Primers used in a second PCR of about 6 to 12 cycles were a sample-barcoded 5' primer and a J-beta primer mix. Tagging of each cDNA molecule was performed by a template-switch adaptor with 12 random nucleotides. At least 3 million CDR3-containing paired-end reads were obtained per sample. Each CDR3 protein gets one entry after TCRdb re-called the 5' RACE reads with MiXCR. The sample yields 800,000 to 950,000 distinct CDR3 sequences, 40% to 60% seen once. The data were taken from a study of blood T cells in healthy people across ages. Notes on the study in general: What prevented conclusive comparison of naive and antigen-experienced cells was that PBMCs were unsorted. From one million sequenced T cells, diversity estimates were lower bounds.

Trimming took 5 bases from V and 0 from J, leaving 14 bases between them. CDR1 and CDR2 (germline): SGHAT, FQNNGV. The CDR3 is 16 amino acids. This clonotype was obtained from a man aged 30 to 39 in good health. The sample was blood. The chain couples TRBV11-2 to TRBJ2-1; D possibly uses TRBD1 or TRBD2 (5 bases each). CDR3 in DNA: TGTGCCAGCAGCCCGGGGCCGATGAGCTCCTACAATGAGCAGTTCTTC. Amino acids: CASSPGPMSSYNEQFF.